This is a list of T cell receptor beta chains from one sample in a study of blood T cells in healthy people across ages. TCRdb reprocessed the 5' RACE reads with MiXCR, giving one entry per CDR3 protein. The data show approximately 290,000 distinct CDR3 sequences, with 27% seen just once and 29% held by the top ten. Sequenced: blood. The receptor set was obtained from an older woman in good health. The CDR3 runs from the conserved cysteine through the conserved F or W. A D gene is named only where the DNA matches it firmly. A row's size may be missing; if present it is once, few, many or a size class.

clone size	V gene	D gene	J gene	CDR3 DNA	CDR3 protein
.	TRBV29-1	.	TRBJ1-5	TGCAGCGTCTCTGGGTCAGGTAGCGGAAGCAATCAGCCCCAGCATTTT	CSVSGSGSGSNQPQHF
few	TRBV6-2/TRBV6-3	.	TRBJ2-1	TGTGCCAGCAGTTATGGCGGGACCACGTACAATGAGCAGTTCTTC	CASSYGGTTYNEQFF
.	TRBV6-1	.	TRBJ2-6	TGTGCCAGCAGTGAAGGAGGGACTGGGGCCAGCGTCCTGACTTTC	CASSEGGTGASVLTF
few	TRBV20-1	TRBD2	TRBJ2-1	TGCAGTGCGGACGGGACTAGCGCCTACAATGAGCAGTTCTTC	CSADGTSAYNEQFF
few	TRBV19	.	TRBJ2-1	TGTGCCAGTAGTATTTTGGGTCTAGGGGACAATGAGCAGTTCTTC	CASSILGLGDNEQFF
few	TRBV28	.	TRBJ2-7	TGTGCCAGCAGCTGGGGACACTACGAGCAGTACTTC	CASSWGHYEQYF
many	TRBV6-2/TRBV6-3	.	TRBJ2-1	TGTGCCAGCAGTTACCCTTCCCCCCCGCGGGCGTCCTACAATGAGCAGTTCTTC	CASSYPSPPRASYNEQFF
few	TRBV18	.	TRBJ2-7	TGTGCCAGCTCATTTGGGACTGCTTCAACCTACGAGCAGTACTTC	CASSFGTASTYEQYF
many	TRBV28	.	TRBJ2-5	TGTGCCAGCAGTTTATCGGGTGGGAGAGTAGAGGAGACCCAGTACTTC	CASSLSGGRVEETQYF
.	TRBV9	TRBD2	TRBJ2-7	TGTGCCAGCAGCGTGACTAGCGGGCTTTCTGAGCAGTACTTC	CASSVTSGLSEQYF
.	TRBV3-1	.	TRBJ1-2	TGTGCCAGCAGCCAATTGGCGGCTAACTATGGCTACACCTTC	CASSQLAANYGYTF
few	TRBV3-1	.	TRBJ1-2	TGTGCCAGCAGCCAAGTTCAGGGATCAGGAGGCTACACCTTC	CASSQVQGSGGYTF
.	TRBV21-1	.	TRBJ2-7	TGTGCCAGCCCGGAGCAGTGGACGAGGCACTACGAGCAGTACTTC	CASPEQWTRHYEQYF
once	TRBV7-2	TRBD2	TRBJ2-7	TGTGCCAGCAGTTCGGGACTAGCGGGACAAACCTACGAGCAGTACTTC	CASSSGLAGQTYEQYF
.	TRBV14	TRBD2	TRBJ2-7	TGTGCCAGCAGCCTCATAGCGGGAGGCCCCTCCGAGCAGTACTTC	CASSLIAGGPSEQYF
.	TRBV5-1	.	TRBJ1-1	TGCGCCAGCAGCTTGGCGGGCCTCACTGAAGCTTTCTTT	CASSLAGLTEAFF
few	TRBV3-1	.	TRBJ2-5	TGTGCCAGCAGCCAAGACGACAACGGACAAGAGACCCAGTACTTC	CASSQDDNGQETQYF
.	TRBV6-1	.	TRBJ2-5	TGTGCCAGCAGTGTGGGAGGGGGCAAGGTGGCCCAGTACTTC	CASSVGGGKVAQYF
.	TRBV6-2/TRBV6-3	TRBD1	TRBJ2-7	TGTGCCAGCAGACAGGGGGCACGTAAGTACTTC	CASRQGARKYF
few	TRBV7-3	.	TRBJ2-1	TGTGCCAGCAGCACCGGAAATGAGCAGTTCTTC	CASSTGNEQFF
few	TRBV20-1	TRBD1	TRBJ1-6	TGCAGTGCTAGGACAGGGGGCAATTCACCCCTCCACTTT	CSARTGGNSPLHF
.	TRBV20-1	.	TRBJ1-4	TGCAGTGCGCCCAAACAGGGAACTAATGAAAAACTGTTTTTT	CSAPKQGTNEKLFF
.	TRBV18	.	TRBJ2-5	TGTGCCAGCTCACCACTAGGGGGAGGAGAAGAGACCCAGTACTTC	CASSPLGGGEETQYF
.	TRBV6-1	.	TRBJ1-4	TGTGCCAGCAGTGGGTGGGGGACTGAAAAACTGTTTTTT	CASSGWGTEKLFF
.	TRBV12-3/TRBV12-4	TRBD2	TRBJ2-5	TGTGCCAGCAGTTTAGCGCTGACTAGCGGGAGCCGAGAGACCCAGTACTTC	CASSLALTSGSRETQYF
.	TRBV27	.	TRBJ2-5	TGTGCCAGCAGTTCCCTTTCTGGTGGGACCCAGTACTTC	CASSSLSGGTQYF
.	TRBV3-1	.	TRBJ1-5	TGTGCCAGCAGCCTCTCTGGGGGCCTAAATCAGCCCCAGCATTTT	CASSLSGGLNQPQHF
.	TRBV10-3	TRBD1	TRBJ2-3	TGTGCCATCAGTGTAGGGGGCGTAAACACAGATACGCAGTATTTT	CAISVGGVNTDTQYF
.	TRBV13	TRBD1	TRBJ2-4	TGTGCCAGCAGCTTGGGGGACAGGTTTACCCAGTACTTC	CASSLGDRFTQYF
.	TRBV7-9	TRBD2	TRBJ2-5	TGTGCCAGCAGCTTCAGCCTAGCGGGAGGGGTAGAGACCCAGTACTTC	CASSFSLAGGVETQYF
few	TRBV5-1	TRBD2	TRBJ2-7	TGCGCCAGCAGAAGACTAGCGGGAGATAACGAGCAGTACTTC	CASRRLAGDNEQYF
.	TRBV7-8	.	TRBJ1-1	TGTGCCAGCAGCTTAGGTTGGGGGGGGAACACTGAAGCTTTCTTT	CASSLGWGGNTEAFF
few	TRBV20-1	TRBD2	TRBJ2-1	TGCAGTGCTCTCCCCCTAGCGGGAGTTTCCAATGAGCAGTTCTTC	CSALPLAGVSNEQFF
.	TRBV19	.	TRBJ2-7	TGTGCCAGTACTACTGGACAGCGACTCCCCTACGAGCAGTACTTC	CASTTGQRLPYEQYF
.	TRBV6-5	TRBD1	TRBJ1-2	TGTGCCAGCAGTCTCACAGGGGAGGGCTATGGCTACACCTTC	CASSLTGEGYGYTF
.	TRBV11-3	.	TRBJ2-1	TGTGCCAGCAGCTTAGCTACAGGAAGGGGGCGGGGGAATGAGCAGTTCTTC	CASSLATGRGRGNEQFF
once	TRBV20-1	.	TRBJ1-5	TGCAGTGTTCGACTAGGGGGGAACAATCAGCCCCAGCATTTT	CSVRLGGNNQPQHF
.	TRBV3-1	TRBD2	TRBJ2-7	TGTGCCAGCAGCCACGGACTAGCGGGTACGGGGCAGTACTTC	CASSHGLAGTGQYF
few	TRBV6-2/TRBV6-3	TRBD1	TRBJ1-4	TGTGCCAGCAGTTACTCAAGACAGGGGGATAATGAAAAACTGTTTTTT	CASSYSRQGDNEKLFF
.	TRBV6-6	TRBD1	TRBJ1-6	TGTGCCTGCAGTAACGACAAGGGACAGGGAACTTCACCCCTCCACTTT	CACSNDKGQGTSPLHF
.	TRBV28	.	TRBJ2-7	TGTGGGACAGCCGTTTGGGCCCCCCTCTACGAGCAGTACTTC	CGTAVWAPLYEQYF
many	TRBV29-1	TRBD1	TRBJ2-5	TGCAGCGTAACGTCACCGGGGACAGGTCAAGAGACCCAGTACTTC	CSVTSPGTGQETQYF
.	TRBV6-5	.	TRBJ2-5	TGTGCCAGCAGCGACGGGGGGCGGGAGACCCAGTACTTC	CASSDGGRETQYF
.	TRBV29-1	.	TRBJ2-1	TGCAGCGTTGACGAGGGACGGTTCTTC	CSVDEGRFF
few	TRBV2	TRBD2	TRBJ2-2	TGTGCCAGCAGTACTCCAGGACTAGCGGGAGTTAGGGAGCTGTTTTTT	CASSTPGLAGVRELFF
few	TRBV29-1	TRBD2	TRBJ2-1	TGCAGCGTTGATGGACTAGCCTCCTACAATGAGCAGTTCTTC	CSVDGLASYNEQFF
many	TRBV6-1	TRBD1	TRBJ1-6	TGTGCCAGCAGTGACGGACAGGGGGCTAATTCACCCCTCCACTTT	CASSDGQGANSPLHF